This is a list of T cell receptor beta chains from one sample in a study of neoadjuvant anti-PD-1 for oral cavity cancer. This table comes from immunoSEQ multiplex PCR, and its TCRdb copy is limited to in-frame clones, with some not included. The sample comprises about 39,000 clones, approximately 80% of which are singletons, and approximately 5% rests with the top ten. Sequencing used PBMCs, obtained after nivolumab (anti-PD-1) treatment. Every receptor here comes from a person between 40 and 85 years old with oral cavity squamous cell carcinoma. Both conserved end residues are part of each CDR3. Fields, in order: V gene, clone size, J gene, D gene, CDR3 protein, CDR3 DNA. A D gene is named only where the DNA matches it firmly. Size is omitted from some rows. Given values are once, few, many or a class for expanded clones.

V gene: TRBV5-4; clone size: NA; J gene: TRBJ1-6; D gene: TRBD1; CDR3 protein: CASRPTGESSPLHF; CDR3 DNA: TGTGCCAGCAGGCCGACAGGGGAGTCTTCACCCCTCCACTTT
V gene: TRBV7-9; clone size: few; J gene: TRBJ1-2; D gene: NA; CDR3 protein: CASSFSDGDVMDGYTF; CDR3 DNA: TGTGCCAGCAGCTTCTCCGACGGGGATGTTATGGATGGCTACACCTTC
V gene: TRBV6-1; clone size: NA; J gene: TRBJ2-2; D gene: TRBD2; CDR3 protein: CASSPLAGASGELFF; CDR3 DNA: TGTGCCAGCTCCCCTTTAGCGGGAGCCAGCGGGGAGCTGTTTTTT
V gene: TRBV5-1; clone size: NA; J gene: TRBJ2-7; D gene: NA; CDR3 protein: CASSLNRYEQYF; CDR3 DNA: TGCGCCAGCAGCTTGAATAGGTACGAGCAGTACTTC
V gene: TRBV29-1; clone size: NA; J gene: TRBJ2-7; D gene: NA; CDR3 protein: CSVRPGQSYEQYF; CDR3 DNA: TGCAGCGTGAGGCCGGGACAATCCTACGAGCAGTACTTC
V gene: TRBV7-8; clone size: few; J gene: TRBJ1-2; D gene: NA; CDR3 protein: CASSLGAGYFGYTF; CDR3 DNA: TGTGCCAGCAGCTTGGGGGCAGGGTACTTTGGCTACACCTTC
V gene: TRBV6-5; clone size: NA; J gene: TRBJ1-4; D gene: TRBD1; CDR3 protein: CASSYDRGTNEKLFF; CDR3 DNA: TGTGCCAGCAGTTACGACAGGGGAACTAATGAAAAACTGTTTTTT
V gene: TRBV4-1; clone size: NA; J gene: TRBJ2-2; D gene: NA; CDR3 protein: CASSQEWPGYTGELFF; CDR3 DNA: TGCGCCAGCAGCCAAGAGTGGCCAGGGTACACCGGGGAGCTGTTTTTT
V gene: TRBV7-2; clone size: few; J gene: TRBJ1-1; D gene: NA; CDR3 protein: CASSLGRTEAFF; CDR3 DNA: TGTGCCAGCAGCCTGGGACGAACTGAAGCTTTCTTT
V gene: TRBV15; clone size: NA; J gene: TRBJ2-5; D gene: TRBD2; CDR3 protein: CATSSDRAGGPGFETQYF; CDR3 DNA: TGTGCCACCAGCAGCGATAGAGCGGGAGGTCCAGGTTTCGAGACCCAGTACTTC
V gene: TRBV5-8; clone size: NA; J gene: TRBJ1-5; D gene: TRBD1; CDR3 protein: CASSLGTGVNQPQHF; CDR3 DNA: TGTGCCAGCAGCTTGGGGACAGGGGTGAATCAGCCCCAGCATTTT